Listed below are T cell receptor beta chains from one sample, sequenced in a study of response to subunit inactivated influenza vaccine. One entry per CDR3 protein results from TCRdb running MiXCR on the RT-PCR reads. Among about 800,000 distinct CDR3 sequences listed, approximately 21% were seen once. This specimen consisted of PBMCs from blood, obtained 5 days after vaccination. The receptors shown here come from a middle-aged man who received an inactivated influenza vaccine. Both conserved end residues are part of each CDR3. The order of the fields is V gene, clone size, D gene, J gene, CDR3 DNA, CDR3 protein. A D gene is named only where the DNA matches it firmly. Some rows have no size entry. The others give once, few or many, or a class for an expanded clone.

>TRBV5-8|NA|NA|TRBJ2-5
TGTGCCAGCAGCTTGAGCAATAGCGAGACCCAGTACTTC
CASSLSNSETQYF
>TRBV2|NA|TRBD2|TRBJ2-3
TGTGCCAGCAGTTTCACTAGCGGGGGCACAGATACGCAGTATTTT
CASSFTSGGTDTQYF
>TRBV9|NA|NA|TRBJ1-1
TGTGCCAGCAGCGTAATTAACGGGGTCGGGGCGGAAGCTTTCTTT
CASSVINGVGAEAFF
>TRBV6-2/TRBV6-3|NA|NA|TRBJ2-7
TGTGCCAGCAGTTACTACGGCGCGCCCTACGAGCAGTACTTC
CASSYYGAPYEQYF
>TRBV15|NA|NA|TRBJ2-5
TGTGCCACCAGCAGAGGAGGCAGCCAAGAGACCCAGTACTTC
CATSRGGSQETQYF
>TRBV5-1|NA|NA|TRBJ2-7
TGCGCCAGCAGCTTGTCTTACCGGGGGCGAGAGCAGTACTTC
CASSLSYRGREQYF
>TRBV4-3|few|TRBD1|TRBJ1-2
TGCGCCAGCAGCCCTCATGAGACAGGGAACTTACCTAACTATGGCTACACCTTC
CASSPHETGNLPNYGYTF
>TRBV6-5|NA|TRBD2|TRBJ2-3
TGTGCCAGCAGTTTTAGCGGGGGCCAAGGGGGGAGAACAGATACGCAGTATTTT
CASSFSGGQGGRTDTQYF
>TRBV20-1|NA|TRBD2|TRBJ2-5
TGCAGTGCTAGAGATCCGGGACTAGCCCAAGAGACCCAGTACTTC
CSARDPGLAQETQYF
>TRBV6-2/TRBV6-3|few|NA|TRBJ1-1
TGTGCCAGCAGACACCCACAGAGGGTGAACACTGAAGCTTTCTTT
CASRHPQRVNTEAFF
>TRBV14|few|NA|TRBJ2-3
TGTGCCAGCAGCCAAGATCGTCACACAGATACGCAGTATTTT
CASSQDRHTDTQYF
>TRBV9|few|NA|TRBJ2-3
TGTGCCAGCAGCGTAGCACAAATCACAGATACGCAGTATTTT
CASSVAQITDTQYF
>TRBV28|once|TRBD2|TRBJ2-1
TGTGCCAGCAGACAAGCGGGGGGTCCTTACAATGAGCAGTTCTTC
CASRQAGGPYNEQFF
>TRBV10-3|NA|TRBD1|TRBJ2-2
TGTGCCATCAGTTTGGACAGGGCCCACGTTAACACCGGGGAGCTGTTTTTT
CAISLDRAHVNTGELFF
>TRBV5-4|NA|NA|TRBJ2-6
TGTGCCAGCAGCTTGACAGAACTCTCTGGGGCCAACGTCCTGACTTTC
CASSLTELSGANVLTF
>TRBV5-1|NA|TRBD2|TRBJ2-3
TGCGCCAGCAGCTCCGGGACTAGCGGGAGGGCCGGCACAGATACGCAGTATTTT
CASSSGTSGRAGTDTQYF
>TRBV11-2|few|NA|TRBJ2-6
TGTGCCAGCAGCTCCCATTGGGGGGCTGGGGCCAACGTCCTGACTTTC
CASSSHWGAGANVLTF
>TRBV6-1|NA|NA|TRBJ1-1
TGTGCCAGCAGTGAAGCGCAAGTCAGGACTGAAGCTTTCTTT
CASSEAQVRTEAFF
>TRBV12-3/TRBV12-4|few|TRBD1|TRBJ1-5
TGTGCCAGCAGTCTAGGGACAGGGGGCGGCAATCAGCCCCAGCATTTT
CASSLGTGGGNQPQHF
>TRBV6-2/TRBV6-3|NA|NA|TRBJ2-7
TGTGCCAGCAGTTACGTGGGAACCGAGCAGTACTTC
CASSYVGTEQYF
>TRBV24-1|NA|TRBD1|TRBJ1-5
TGTGCCACCAGTACCACAGGGGCCAATCAGCCCCAGCATTTT
CATSTTGANQPQHF
>TRBV7-2|NA|NA|TRBJ1-5
TGTGCCAGCAGCTTACAACCAAATCAGCCCCAGCATTTT
CASSLQPNQPQHF
>TRBV4-2|few|NA|TRBJ1-2
TGTGCCAGCAGCCCGTCGACAACCGACTATGGCTACACCTTC
CASSPSTTDYGYTF
>TRBV9|few|NA|TRBJ2-1
TGTGCCAGCAGCCCAATGGGCGCGGACTCCTACAATGAGCAGTTCTTC
CASSPMGADSYNEQFF
>TRBV24-1|NA|NA|TRBJ2-5
TGTGCCACCAGTGATTCTGTTAAGGACACCACGGGGGAGACCCAGTACTTC
CATSDSVKDTTGETQYF
>TRBV28|NA|NA|TRBJ2-7
TGTGCCAGCAGTCTGACCGGGACGGATACCTACGAGCAGTACTTC
CASSLTGTDTYEQYF
>TRBV7-2|few|NA|TRBJ2-5
TGTGCCAGCAGCTCTCAACGACTAGAAGAGACCCAGTACTTC
CASSSQRLEETQYF
>TRBV11-2|NA|TRBD2|TRBJ2-1
TGTGCCAGCAGCCCCACACTAACCCGGACTAGCTTAGGTGAGCAGTTCTTC
CASSPTLTRTSLGEQFF
>TRBV10-3|NA|TRBD2|TRBJ2-3
TGTGCCATCAGTGATTTAGCGGGAGGCACAGATACGCAGTATTTT
CAISDLAGGTDTQYF
>TRBV12-3/TRBV12-4|few|TRBD2|TRBJ2-3
TGTGCCAGCAGGAGGGTAGCGGGGAGGAAAGATACGCAGTATTTT
CASRRVAGRKDTQYF
>TRBV7-2|NA|NA|TRBJ2-3
TGTGCCAGCAGCTCCGGACCCGTAGCAGATACGCAGTATTTT
CASSSGPVADTQYF
>TRBV20-1|NA|TRBD1|TRBJ1-2
TGCGGGAGCCGGGACAGGGGTCCCTATGGCTACACCTTC
CGSRDRGPYGYTF
>TRBV7-8|NA|NA|TRBJ2-4
TGTGCCAGCAGCTGGACTCCAGGCGAGGCCAAAAACATTCAGTACTTC
CASSWTPGEAKNIQYF
>TRBV25-1|few|NA|TRBJ1-2
TGTGCCAGCAGGGAGGCGGGGGTTACGAACTATGGCTACACCTTC
CASREAGVTNYGYTF
>TRBV11-2|NA|NA|TRBJ1-1
TGTGCCAGCAGCCCAGGGGCCGAACCATGGAACACTGAAGCTTTCTTT
CASSPGAEPWNTEAFF
>TRBV6-5|few|TRBD1|TRBJ2-7
TGTGCCAGCAGTTTGGGACAGCCGAGCTCCTACGAGCAGTACTTC
CASSLGQPSSYEQYF
>TRBV5-5|NA|NA|TRBJ2-1
TGTGCCAGCAGCTTGGAAGGCACCGGGGAGCAGTTCTTC
CASSLEGTGEQFF
>TRBV5-1|many|NA|TRBJ1-6
TGCGCCAGCAGCTTGGGGGACAATTATAATTCACCCCTCCACTTT
CASSLGDNYNSPLHF
>TRBV6-2/TRBV6-3|NA|TRBD1|TRBJ2-1
TGTGCCAGCAGGGCGCTAGGACAGGGCTTCTACAATGAGCAGTTCTTC
CASRALGQGFYNEQFF
>TRBV20-1|few|TRBD2|TRBJ2-1
TGCAGTGCTCGAAACCCGCTAGCGGGAGTTTACAATGAGCAGTTCTTC
CSARNPLAGVYNEQFF
>TRBV29-1|few|NA|TRBJ1-4
TGCAGCGTTGAAACACCGGGGGAAAAACTGTTTTTT
CSVETPGEKLFF
>TRBV20-1|many|TRBD1|TRBJ2-7
TGCAGTGCTAGAGAAAGGGACAGGACCTACGAGCAGTACTTC
CSARERDRTYEQYF
>TRBV20-1|few|TRBD2|TRBJ2-3
TGCAGTGCAAACGCCCGGCGGGGGGACCGCGATACGCAGTATTTT
CSANARRGDRDTQYF
>TRBV7-9|NA|TRBD2|TRBJ2-2
TGTGCCAGCAGCTTACTAGCGGGAATTACCGGGGAGCTGTTTTTT
CASSLLAGITGELFF
>TRBV4-1|few|NA|TRBJ1-1
TGCGCCAGCAGCCAAGAGCTGGGGCCCTATTTCTTT
CASSQELGPYFF
>TRBV12-3/TRBV12-4|many|TRBD1|TRBJ1-1
TGTGCCAGCGGGAGGGGGCTTGAAGCTTTCTTT
CASGRGLEAFF
>TRBV5-1|NA|NA|TRBJ1-1
TGCGCCAGCAGCCCCGTAGCGAACACTGAAGCTTTCTTT
CASSPVANTEAFF
>TRBV7-2|NA|TRBD2|TRBJ2-3
TGTGCCAGCTGCTGGCTAGCGGGAATCACAGATACGCAGTATTTT
CASCWLAGITDTQYF
>TRBV7-9|few|NA|TRBJ1-1
TGTGCCAGCACCAGGAGCGAGAAGAACACTGAAGCTTTCTTT
CASTRSEKNTEAFF
>TRBV29-1|NA|TRBD2|TRBJ2-2
TGCAGCGCTGGGGCTAGCGGGAGGTTGAACACCGGGGAGCTGTTTTTT
CSAGASGRLNTGELFF
>TRBV20-1|few|NA|TRBJ2-3
TGCAGTGCTAGAGATCCCGCAGGTAGCACAGATACGCAGTATTTT
CSARDPAGSTDTQYF